This TCR beta chain was identified during a study of PD-1 blockade in classical Hodgkin lymphoma. Germline values: CDR1 SGHRS, CDR2 YFSETQ. This CDR3 has 14 residues. V gave up 7 bases and J gave up 8 bases; unmatched junction bases: 5. Assay: immunoSEQ multiplex PCR; the TCRdb copy retains only in-frame clones and omits some. Among about 41,000 clones listed, roughly 70% were seen once. Each patient experienced a relapse that followed autologous stem cell transplantation, and brentuximab vedotin exposure varied. The sequencing here drew on peripheral blood mononuclear cells (PBMCs), taken at baseline. The TCR originated in a human donor with classical Hodgkin lymphoma. The V call is TRBV5-1, the J call TRBJ1-6; 11 bases agree with TRBD1. The CDR3 loop reads CASQAGQGDSPLHF. CDR3 bases: TGCGCCAGCCAAGCGGGACAGGGGGATTCACCCCTCCACTTT.